This T cell receptor (beta chain) was sequenced during a study of somatic mutations in cytotoxic T cells in rheumatoid arthritis. Background on the study: Including V beta1+ cells that were sequenced for TCRB, some T-cell populations stained with V beta antibodies were flow-sorted at nearly 100% purity.

The CDR3 is made up of 12 amino acids. The ends were cut back, 7 bases at V and 1 base at J, with 7 bases in the middle. The germline gives CDR1 LGHNT, CDR2 FRNRAP. Generated by immunoSEQ multiplex PCR, the TCRdb table keeps only in-frame clones and is missing some. This table holds some 16,000 clones, 65% to 85% found once. V and J are TRBV12-5 and TRBJ1-1, with D perhaps TRBD1 (5 bases). The material sequenced was CD8+ T cells sorted from blood. This sequence was found in an adult with rheumatoid arthritis. CDR3 DNA: TGTGCTAGTGCCCAGGGGAACACTGAAGCTTTCTTT. Translated: CASAQGNTEAFF.